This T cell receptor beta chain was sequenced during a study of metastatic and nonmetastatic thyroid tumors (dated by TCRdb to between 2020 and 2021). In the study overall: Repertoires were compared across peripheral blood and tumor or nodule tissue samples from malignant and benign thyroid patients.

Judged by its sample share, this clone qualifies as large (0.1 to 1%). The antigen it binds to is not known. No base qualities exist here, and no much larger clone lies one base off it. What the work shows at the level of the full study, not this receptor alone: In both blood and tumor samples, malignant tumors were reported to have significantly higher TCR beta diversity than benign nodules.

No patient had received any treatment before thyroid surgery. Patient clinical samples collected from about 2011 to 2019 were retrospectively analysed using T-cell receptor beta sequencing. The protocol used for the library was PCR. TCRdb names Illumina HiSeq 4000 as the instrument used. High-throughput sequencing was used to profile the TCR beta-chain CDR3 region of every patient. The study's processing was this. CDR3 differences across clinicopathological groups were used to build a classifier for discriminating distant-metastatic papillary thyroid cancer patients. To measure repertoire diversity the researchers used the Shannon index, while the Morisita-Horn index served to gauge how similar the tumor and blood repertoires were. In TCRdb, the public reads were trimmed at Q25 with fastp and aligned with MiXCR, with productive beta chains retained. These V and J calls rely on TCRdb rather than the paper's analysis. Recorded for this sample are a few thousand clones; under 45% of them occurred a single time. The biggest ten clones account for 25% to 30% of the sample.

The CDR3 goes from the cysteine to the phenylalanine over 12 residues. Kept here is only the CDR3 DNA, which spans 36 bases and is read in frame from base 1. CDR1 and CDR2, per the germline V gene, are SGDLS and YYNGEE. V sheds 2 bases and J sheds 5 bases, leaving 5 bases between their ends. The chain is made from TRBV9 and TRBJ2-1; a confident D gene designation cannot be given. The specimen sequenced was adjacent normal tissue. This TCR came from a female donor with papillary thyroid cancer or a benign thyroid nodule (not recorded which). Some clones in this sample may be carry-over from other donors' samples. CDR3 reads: CASSVVHNEQFF. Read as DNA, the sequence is TGTGCCAGCAGCGTCGTCCACAATGAGCAGTTCTTC.